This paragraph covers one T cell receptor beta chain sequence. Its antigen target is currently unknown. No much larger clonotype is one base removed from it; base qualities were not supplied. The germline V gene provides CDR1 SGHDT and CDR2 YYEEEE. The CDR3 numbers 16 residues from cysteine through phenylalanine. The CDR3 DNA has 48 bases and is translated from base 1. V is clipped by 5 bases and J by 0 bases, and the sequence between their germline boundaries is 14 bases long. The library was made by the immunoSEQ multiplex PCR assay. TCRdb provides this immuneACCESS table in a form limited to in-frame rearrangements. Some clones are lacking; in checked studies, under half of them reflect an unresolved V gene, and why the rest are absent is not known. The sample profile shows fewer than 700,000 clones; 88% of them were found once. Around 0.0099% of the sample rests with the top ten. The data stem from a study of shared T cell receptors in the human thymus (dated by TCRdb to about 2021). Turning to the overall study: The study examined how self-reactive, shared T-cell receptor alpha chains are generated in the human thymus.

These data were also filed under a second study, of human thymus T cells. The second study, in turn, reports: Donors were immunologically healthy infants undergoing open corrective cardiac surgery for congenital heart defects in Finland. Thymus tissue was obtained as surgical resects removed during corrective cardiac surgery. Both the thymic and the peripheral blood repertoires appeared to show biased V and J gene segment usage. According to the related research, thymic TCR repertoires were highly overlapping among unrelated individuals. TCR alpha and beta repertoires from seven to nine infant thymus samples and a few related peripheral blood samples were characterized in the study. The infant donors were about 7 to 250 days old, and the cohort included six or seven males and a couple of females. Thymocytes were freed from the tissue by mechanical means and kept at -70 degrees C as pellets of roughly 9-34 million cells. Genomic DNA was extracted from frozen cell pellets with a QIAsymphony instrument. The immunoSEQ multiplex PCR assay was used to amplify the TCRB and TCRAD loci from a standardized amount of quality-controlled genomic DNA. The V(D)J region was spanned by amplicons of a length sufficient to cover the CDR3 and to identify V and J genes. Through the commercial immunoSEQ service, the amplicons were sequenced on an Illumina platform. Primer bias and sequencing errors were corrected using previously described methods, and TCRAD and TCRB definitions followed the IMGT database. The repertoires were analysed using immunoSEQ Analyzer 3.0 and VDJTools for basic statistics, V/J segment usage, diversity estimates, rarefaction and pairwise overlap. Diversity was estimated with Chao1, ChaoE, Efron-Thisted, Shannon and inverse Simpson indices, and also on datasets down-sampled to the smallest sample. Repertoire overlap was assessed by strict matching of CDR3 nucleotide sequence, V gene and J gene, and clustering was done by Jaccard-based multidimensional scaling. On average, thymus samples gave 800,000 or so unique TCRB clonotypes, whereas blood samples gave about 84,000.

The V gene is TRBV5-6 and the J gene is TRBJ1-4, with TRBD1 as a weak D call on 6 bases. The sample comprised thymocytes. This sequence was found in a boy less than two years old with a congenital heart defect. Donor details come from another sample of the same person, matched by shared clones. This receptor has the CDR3 CASSPGQPATNEKLFF. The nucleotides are TGTGCCAGCAGTCCTGGACAGCCCGCAACTAATGAAAAACTGTTTTTT.